This TCR beta chain was sequenced for a study of blood T cell repertoires in COVID-19. About the research overall: Donors in the United States, Italy and Spain gave samples during acute or convalescent COVID-19. The cDNA or gDNA used as material had been derived from T cells, B-cell-depleted T cells, or PBMCs.

The V and J ends lost 1 base and 5 bases respectively, with 5 bases between them. CDR1 and CDR2 from the germline V gene are SGHVS and FQNEAQ. This CDR3 has 12 amino acids. Original processing methods: Estimates of nucleated cell counts were drawn from the amplification of reference gene primers. The method was immunoSEQ multiplex PCR; TCRdb's version includes in-frame clones alone and lacks a portion of them. The DNA gave D and trimming, while V, J and clone size come from that table. The table includes 200,000 to 250,000 clones, 70% to 85% detected once. The chain combines TRBV7-8 with TRBJ1-1; no clear D. The sequence derives from a woman older than 75 with acute or convalescent COVID-19. Material for sequencing was peripheral blood. This CDR3 is CASSLDGTEAFF. CDR3 nucleotide sequence: TGTGCCAGCAGCTTAGACGGTACTGAAGCTTTCTTT.